Listed here are 26 T cell receptor beta chains from one sample, sequenced in a study of T-cell memory formation after mild COVID-19. From the 5' RACE reads, TCRdb called clonotypes with MiXCR, one entry per CDR3 protein. The sample includes hundreds of thousands of distinct CDR3 sequences, roughly 21% of them seen just once. The sequenced material came from PBMCs or a T cell subset sorted from them (not recorded which). The receptors shown here come from an adult woman who had mild COVID-19 (a few samples of this study predate the infection). Cell type and time point are not known.

CDR3 protein: CASSQEGRPSLGYTF. The CDR3 DNA is TGTGCCAGCAGCCAAGAAGGCAGGCCCTCGCTGGGCTACACCTTC. V usage is TRBV3-1 and J usage is TRBJ1-2; D remains ambiguous. The V gene lost 0 bases and the J gene lost 8 bases, with 16 bases spanning the gap. Germline V CDR1 and CDR2: LGHDT, YNNKEL (reference sequence). This CDR3 is 15 amino acids long. The full variable domain, rest sourced from reference TRBV3-1 and TRBJ1-2, is DTAVSQTPKYLVTQMGNDKSIKCEQNLGHDTMYWYKQDSKKFLKIMFSYNNKELIINETVPNRFSPKSPDKAHLNLHINSLELGDSAVYFCASSQEGRPSLGYTFGSGTRLTVV.

The chain couples TRBV10-3 to TRBJ1-4; no definite D call. The CDR3 loop spans 15 amino acids. Germline V gene sequence: CDR1 ENHRY, CDR2 SYGVKD. Trimming pared 3 bases from V and 0 bases from J, leaving 8 bases between. The CDR3 sequence: CAISDGGTTNEKLFF. CDR3 bases: TGTGCCATCAGTGATGGCGGGACAACTAATGAAAAACTGTTTTTT.

The chain joins TRBV7-6 to TRBJ2-1, with TRBD2 identical over 11 bases. The CDR3 length is 17 residues. CDR1 SGHVS and CDR2 FNYEAQ come from the germline V gene. The V segment lost 3 bases and the J segment 4 bases; nucleotides outside the gene matches: 8. In DNA form, the CDR3 reads TGTGCCAGCAGCTTCTCAAGCGGGACTAGCGGTTACAATGAGCAGTTCTTC. This encodes CASSFSSGTSGYNEQFF.

This clonotype was seen a single time. The rearrangement links TRBV14 to TRBJ2-1, with D possibly matching TRBD2 (6 bases). V was pared by 4 bases and J by 4 bases, with 14 bases between. Per germline, CDR1 SGHDN and CDR2 FVKESK. CDR3 length equals 15 residues. The CDR3 spells CASSRDPGGYNEQFF. The CDR3 nucleotides read TGTGCCAGCAGCCGAGACCCTGGGGGGTACAATGAGCAGTTCTTC.

This clonotype was detected only a few times. The genes are TRBV7-9 and TRBJ2-4; 7 positions agree with TRBD1. The CDR3 contains 19 residues. Per the germline V gene, CDR1 is SEHNR and CDR2 is FQNEAQ (reference sequence). Unmatched junction bases numbered 11, after V lost 0 bases and J lost 0 bases. CDR3 region: CASSLAHIGGNLAKNIQYF. The CDR3 DNA is TGTGCCAGCAGCTTAGCCCACATAGGGGGCAATCTAGCCAAAAACATTCAGTACTTC.

This chain links TRBV5-1 with TRBJ2-1; 15 positions match TRBD2. In germline, CDR1 is SGHRS, CDR2 YFSETQ. V trimming: 4 bases; J trimming: 8 bases; junction bases outside the gene matches: 4. This CDR3 region has 15 residues. The CDR3 is CASSARTSGGDEQFF. Written as DNA, the CDR3 is TGCGCCAGCAGCGCCCGGACTAGCGGGGGGGATGAGCAGTTCTTC. The whole variable domain, remainder taken from reference TRBV5-1 and TRBJ2-1, is KAGVTQTPRYLIKTRGQQVTLSCSPISGHRSVSWYQQTPGQGLQFLFEYFSETQRNKGNFPGRFSGRQFSNSRSEMNVSTLELGDSALYLCASSARTSGGDEQFFGPGTRLTVL.

The J gene is TRBJ2-3, the V gene TRBV12-3 or TRBV12-4; 8 bases align to TRBD1. The CDR3 has 15 residues. With V trimmed by 3 bases and J by 1 base, 3 bases remained unmatched. DNA for the CDR3: TGTGCCAGCAGTTTGAGGGGACAGGGCACAGATACGCAGTATTTT. It yields the protein CASSLRGQGTDTQYF.

Only a few counts were recorded for this clonotype. The genes are TRBV24-1 and TRBJ1-5; 8 nucleotides line up with TRBD1. The CDR3 has 12 residues. Germline CDR1 and CDR2: KGHDR and SFDVKD. V was clipped by 6 bases and J by 10 bases; unmatched bases: 4. CDR3 loop: CATSPGTGPQHF. CDR3 nucleotide sequence: TGTGCCACCAGTCCTGGGACAGGACCCCAGCATTTT.

Only a few counts were recorded for this clonotype. V gene TRBV7-7 combines with J gene TRBJ2-3; TRBD2 is a possible D gene (6 bases). V was trimmed by 5 bases and J by 1 base, leaving 16 bases between them. CDR1 is SSHAT and CDR2 is FNYEAQ in the germline V gene (reference sequence). There are 16 residues in the CDR3. CDR3 DNA sequence: TGTGCCAGCAGCCCCACCTCGCAGCGGGGCACAGATACGCAGTATTTT. This sequence encodes CASSPTSQRGTDTQYF.

This chain links TRBV13 with TRBJ2-3, with D tentatively TRBD2 (6 bases). The CDR3 runs 16 residues. V lost 3 bases to trimming and J lost 0 bases, with 13 bases between them. From germline, CDR1 is PRHDT and CDR2 FYEKMQ (reference sequence). The CDR3 nucleotides are TGTGCCAGCAGCTTTATACGGGGGACTAGCACAGATACGCAGTATTTT. Residues: CASSFIRGTSTDTQYF. The whole variable domain, remainder taken from reference TRBV13 and TRBJ2-3, is AAGVIQSPRHLIKEKRETATLKCYPIPRHDTVYWYQQGPGQDPQFLISFYEKMQSDKGSIPDRFSAQQFSDYHSELNMSSLELGDSALYFCASSFIRGTSTDTQYFGPGTRLTVL.

The genes are TRBV9 and TRBJ2-3; D unresolved. CDR3 length equals 14 residues. The V end lost 0 bases, the J end lost 0 bases, and 5 bases lay between the germline ends. Per the germline V gene, CDR1 is SGDLS and CDR2 is YYNGEE. The chain's CDR3 is CASSVAQSTDTQYF. For the CDR3, the DNA is TGTGCCAGCAGCGTAGCACAGAGCACAGATACGCAGTATTTT.

The CDR3 spells CASSDREYGTGELFF. The CDR3 coding sequence is TGTGCCAGCAGCGACCGGGAGTACGGCACCGGGGAGCTGTTTTTT. V and J are TRBV12-3 or TRBV12-4 and TRBJ2-2, with a weak D call TRBD2 (6 bases). This CDR3 region has 15 residues. V gave up 6 bases and J gave up 4 bases, with 15 bases separating them.

This clonotype has a handful of counts. This chain connects TRBV12-3 or TRBV12-4 to TRBJ2-1; possibly TRBD1 for D (5 bases). The CDR3 contains 15 residues. The V and J ends lost 1 base and 7 bases respectively, with 14 bases between them. The CDR3 sequence is CASSLGSAGRNEQFF. DNA of the CDR3: TGTGCCAGCAGTTTAGGATCGGCAGGGCGGAATGAGCAGTTCTTC.

The chain uses TRBV12-3 or TRBV12-4 and TRBJ1-1; tentatively, D is TRBD1 (5 bases). V shed 2 bases and J shed 9 bases, with 13 bases lying between them. CDR3 size: 13 residues. The CDR3 coding sequence is TGTGCCAGCAGTTTAAATGCCGGGACCAAAGCTTTCTTT. The encoded protein is CASSLNAGTKAFF.

The chain employs TRBV20-1 and TRBJ2-5; 7 bases agree with TRBD2. Germline V gene lookup returns CDR1 DFQATT and CDR2 SNEGSKA (reference sequence). With V trimmed by 0 bases and J by 0 bases, 10 bases remained unmatched. The CDR3 length is 17 residues. CDR3 nucleotides: TGCAGTGCTAGAGATCCCCCCATTACTAGCGACCAAGAGACCCAGTACTTC. Protein sequence: CSARDPPITSDQETQYF.

The chain has TRBV20-1 and TRBJ2-7, with 7 nucleotides matching TRBD1. The CDR3 runs 15 residues. The germline V gene has CDR1 DFQATT and CDR2 SNEGSKA (reference sequence). The ends lost 1 base at V and 1 base at J; junction bases unmatched: 7. The CDR3 loop reads CSARARGGESYEQYF. In DNA, the CDR3 is TGCAGTGCTAGAGCGAGAGGGGGCGAGTCCTACGAGCAGTACTTC.

V gene TRBV30 combines with J gene TRBJ2-3, with D possibly matching TRBD1 (6 bases). The CDR3 spans 13 residues. With 6 bases removed from V and 6 bases from J, the gap between germline ends came to 16 bases. CDR1 and CDR2 from the germline V gene are GTSNPN and SVGIG (reference sequence). CDR3 in amino acids: CACEGERFDTQYF. DNA of the CDR3: TGTGCCTGCGAGGGGGAGCGATTCGATACGCAGTATTTT.

J is TRBJ2-7 and V is TRBV7-9; D gene uncertain. The germline V gene encodes CDR1 SEHNR and CDR2 FQNEAQ (reference sequence). The CDR3 covers 15 residues. V shed 5 bases and J shed 3 bases, with 17 bases lying between them. The DNA of the CDR3 is TGTGCCAGCAGCGCAGTGATGGTAACAGACTACGAGCAGTACTTC. Translating it yields CASSAVMVTDYEQYF.

This clonotype showed up just a few times. This chain joins TRBV7-8 and TRBJ2-5; D could derive from TRBD1 or TRBD2 (6 bases each). The germline gives CDR1 SGHVS, CDR2 FQNEAQ. The CDR3 extends over 16 amino acids. V lost 5 bases, J lost 4 bases, and 20 bases lay in between. This chain's CDR3 is CASSRSGTEGGETQYF. DNA for the CDR3: TGTGCCAGCAGCCGTTCCGGGACTGAGGGGGGAGAGACCCAGTACTTC.

The chain is built from TRBV11-1 and TRBJ1-2; D unclear. V was clipped by 4 bases and J by 4 bases, with 19 bases between them. Germline CDR1 SGHAT, CDR2 FQDESV (reference sequence). The CDR3 runs 16 residues. DNA for the CDR3: TGTGCCAGCAGCTCCGCGGTCCCCCCCCGCGGCTATGGCTACACCTTC. Its translation is CASSSAVPPRGYGYTF.

The chain uses TRBV11-1 and TRBJ2-7, with D tentatively TRBD1 (5 bases). Germline assignment: CDR1 SGHAT and CDR2 FQDESV (reference sequence). The CDR3 has 13 residues. V was clipped by 5 bases and J by 7 bases, with 15 bases between them. CDR3 DNA sequence: TGTGCCAGCAGCCTTGGACACCAAAGGGAGCAGTACTTC. Its protein product is CASSLGHQREQYF. Filled out from reference TRBV11-1 and TRBJ2-7, the complete variable domain reads EAEVAQSPRYKITEKSQAVAFWCDPISGHATLYWYRQILGQGPELLVQFQDESVVDDSQLPKDRFSAERLKGVDSTLKIQPAELGDSAMYLCASSLGHQREQYFGPGTRLTVT.

The rearrangement uses TRBV7-2 and TRBJ1-1; D perhaps matches TRBD1 (6 bases). The CDR3 runs 14 residues. Germline V lookup: CDR1 SGHTA, CDR2 FQGNSA. Trimming removed 3 bases at V and 4 bases at J, with 12 bases between. In nucleotides, the CDR3 is TGTGCCAGCAGCTTGGAAGGACAGATCACTGAAGCTTTCTTT. Its protein is CASSLEGQITEAFF.

This sequence joins TRBV11-2 and TRBJ1-2; a weak D match, TRBD1 (6 bases). V was clipped by 0 bases and J by 1 base, with 12 bases between them. Germline assignment: CDR1 SGHAT and CDR2 FQNNGV. This CDR3 is 16 amino acids long. The CDR3 DNA is TGTGCCAGCAGCTTAGATCTTAGACAGGATAACTATGGCTACACCTTC. Translating it yields CASSLDLRQDNYGYTF.

This clonotype was recorded a few times. The chain combines TRBV6-5 with TRBJ2-3; D may be TRBD1 (5 bases). Deletions cut 6 bases from V and 1 base from J, with 17 bases between. The CDR3 is 16 residues long. Germline CDR1 is MNHEY and CDR2 is SVGAGI. The CDR3 region is CASSQGALSGTDTQYF. In DNA form, the CDR3 reads TGTGCCAGCAGCCAAGGGGCGTTATCTGGCACAGATACGCAGTATTTT.

This clonotype was seen a single time. The chain links TRBV6-5 to TRBJ2-5, with 16 nucleotides matching TRBD2. Germline CDR1 reads MNHEY; CDR2 reads SVGAGI. V lost 6 bases and J lost 3; bases outside the gene matches: 13. The length of the CDR3 is 19 residues. The CDR3, as DNA: TGTGCCAGCAGGTCCCCCGGGACTAGCGGGGGGGCGGGAAAAGAGACCCAGTACTTC. This sequence encodes CASRSPGTSGGAGKETQYF.

This clonotype was counted many times. The rearrangement joins TRBV9 to TRBJ2-7, with D possibly being TRBD2 (5 bases). Trimming took 1 base from V and 2 from J, leaving 10 bases between them. There are 14 residues in the CDR3. Per the germline V gene, CDR1 is SGDLS and CDR2 is YYNGEE. The CDR3 region is CASSVSGSAYEQYF. CDR3 in DNA: TGTGCCAGCAGCGTATCGGGTAGCGCCTACGAGCAGTACTTC.